These 32 T cell receptor beta chains came from one sample sequenced in a study of technical replicates of blood from a handful of donors. Only in-frame clones appear in the TCRdb table, and some are missing; sequencing was by immunoSEQ multiplex PCR. The data show some 70,000 clones, about nine tenths seen once. The specimen sequenced was PBMCs. Source of these receptors: a human donor in good health. Some clones in this sample may be carry-over from other donors' samples.

The rearrangement links TRBV27 to TRBJ2-5, with TRBD1 identical over 7 bases. The germline gives CDR1 MNHEY, CDR2 SMNVEV (reference sequence). This CDR3 comprises 16 residues. Trimming cost V 6 bases and J 7 bases; bases outside gene matches: 17. CDR3 protein: CASSPTGTVVQGTQYF. The CDR3 DNA reads as TGTGCCAGCAGCCCTACCGGGACAGTCGTGCAGGGGACCCAGTACTTC.

The chain carries TRBV5-6 and TRBJ2-7; 8 nucleotides align to TRBD1. CDR1 SGHDT and CDR2 YYEEEE come from the germline V gene. CDR3 length: 14 amino acids. V shed 3 bases and J 3 bases; nucleotides not matched to a gene: 5. The DNA of the CDR3 is TGTGCCAGCAGCTGGGACAGGATGCACTACGAGCAGTACTTC. This sequence encodes CASSWDRMHYEQYF.

The chain links TRBV20-1 to TRBJ2-3; D ambiguous. Germline values: CDR1 DFQATT, CDR2 SNEGSKA (reference sequence). The CDR3 runs to 11 residues. V lost 2 bases and J lost 5, with 5 bases in between. This CDR3 reads CSARLKDTQYF. Written as DNA, the CDR3 is TGCAGTGCTAGACTAAAAGATACGCAGTATTTT.

V and J are TRBV19 and TRBJ2-6; 7 bases are shared with TRBD1. The V segment lost 5 bases and the J segment 0 bases; nucleotides outside the gene matches: 4. CDR1 is LNHDA and CDR2 is SQIVND in the germline V gene (reference sequence). The CDR3 runs 16 residues. CDR3 DNA: TGTGCCAGTAGTCTTACAGGGGCCTCTGGGGCCAACGTCCTGACTTTC. Its translation: CASSLTGASGANVLTF.

This clone was recorded once. The chain couples TRBV9 to TRBJ2-7, with 10 bases identical to TRBD1. Per germline, CDR1 SGDLS and CDR2 YYNGEE. V lost 4 bases and J lost 5; bases outside the gene matches: 9. This CDR3 comprises 15 residues. The CDR3 DNA sequence: TGTGCCAGCAGCCCGACCGGGACAGGGGACCACGAGCAGTACTTC. The encoded protein is CASSPTGTGDHEQYF.

The chain has TRBV2 and TRBJ2-2, with 7 nucleotides matching TRBD1. The V gene end was trimmed by 6 bases and the J gene end by 1 base; junction bases not matched to a gene: 2. Germline CDR1 and CDR2: SNHLY and FYNNEI. There are 14 residues in the CDR3. This CDR3 reads CASRGDRNTGELFF. The DNA of the CDR3 is TGTGCCAGCAGGGGGGACAGGAACACCGGGGAGCTGTTTTTT.

The chain uses TRBV7-9 and TRBJ1-1; 12 bases match TRBD1. V shed 3 bases, J shed 10 bases, and the junction held 15 bases outside the gene matches. Per the germline V gene, CDR1 is SEHNR and CDR2 is FQNEAQ (reference sequence). The CDR3 is made up of 17 amino acids. The CDR3 coding sequence is TGTGCCAGCAGCTTCGCCACCGGGACAGGGGGCGCCGGGGGAGCTTTCTTT. This sequence encodes CASSFATGTGGAGGAFF.

This chain joins TRBV6-5 and TRBJ2-1; 8 bases agree with TRBD2. CDR3 length: 13 residues. Germline CDR1 and CDR2: MNHEY and SVGAGI. Trimming removed 3 bases from V and 9 bases from J; junction bases left unmatched: 4. The CDR3 nucleotides read TGTGCCAGCAGTTATGGGACTAGAGGTGAGCAGTTCTTC. This translates into CASSYGTRGEQFF.

DNA for the CDR3: TGTGCCAGCAGCTTAGATCCCGGGACAGGGTACGAGCAGTACTTC. This sequence encodes CASSLDPGTGYEQYF. The rearrangement joins TRBV7-6 to TRBJ2-7; 9 bases are a match to TRBD1. With V trimmed by 1 base and J by 4 bases, 5 bases remained unmatched. Germline V gives CDR1 SGHVS, CDR2 FNYEAQ. This CDR3 spans 15 amino acids.

The V call is TRBV4-3, the J call TRBJ2-1, with D perhaps TRBD1 (5 bases). Germline values: CDR1 LGHNA, CDR2 YSLEER. The ends were cut back, 0 bases at V and 3 bases at J, with 15 bases in the middle. The CDR3 length is 17 residues. CDR3 protein: CASSQDLTGPLYNEQFF. CDR3 in DNA: TGCGCCAGCAGCCAAGATCTTACAGGACCACTCTACAATGAGCAGTTCTTC.

The chain couples TRBV19 to TRBJ1-1; 9 bases are a match to TRBD1. The CDR3 runs to 15 residues. CDR1 and CDR2 (germline): LNHDA, SQIVND (reference sequence). V was clipped by 5 bases and J by 4 bases; unmatched bases: 8. The CDR3 nucleotides are TGTGCCAGTAGTCCGACAGGGGGATTCATCACTGAAGCTTTCTTT. Translated, it gives CASSPTGGFITEAFF. Full variable domain (rest looked up from reference TRBV19 and TRBJ1-1): DGGITQSPKYLFRKEGQNVTLSCEQNLNHDAMYWYRQDPGQGLRLIYYSQIVNDFQKGDIAEGYSVSREKKESFPLTVTSAQKNPTAFYLCASSPTGGFITEAFFGQGTRLTVV.

V gene TRBV11-2 combines with J gene TRBJ1-2; no clear D. V lost 4 bases and J lost 1, with 16 bases in between. Germline V gene sequence: CDR1 SGHAT, CDR2 FQNNGV. This CDR3 spans 16 amino acids. This chain's CDR3 is CASSSVGRRSNYGYTF. CDR3 DNA: TGTGCCAGCAGCTCAGTCGGTCGACGGAGTAACTATGGCTACACCTTC.

CDR3 loop: CASSLDGGGNTEAFF. The CDR3 DNA is TGCGCCAGCAGCTTGGATGGCGGGGGGAACACTGAAGCTTTCTTT. The chain couples TRBV5-1 to TRBJ1-1; tentatively, D is TRBD1 (5 bases). Trimming left V 0 bases short and J 1 base short, with 10 bases between. CDR3 length: 15 amino acids. CDR1 and CDR2 from the germline V gene are SGHRS and YFSETQ.

The chain is built from TRBV6-4 and TRBJ1-2; no clear D gene. Germline V gives CDR1 MRHNA, CDR2 SNTAGT. This CDR3 spans 14 amino acids. The germline V and J ends were trimmed by 4 bases and 2 bases, with 11 bases remaining between them. CDR3 DNA: TGTGCCAGCAGTGTATTAGAGTGGAACTATGGCTACACCTTC. The encoded protein is CASSVLEWNYGYTF.

V gene TRBV9 combines with J gene TRBJ2-5; D is unresolved. The CDR3 length is 14 residues. V shed 0 bases and J shed 5 bases, with 11 bases lying between them. Germline lookup yields CDR1 SGDLS and CDR2 YYNGEE. CDR3 bases: TGTGCCAGCAGCGTAGACGGCCTGAGGGAGACCCAGTACTTC. As protein: CASSVDGLRETQYF.

V gene TRBV7-9 combines with J gene TRBJ2-1, with 12 bases identical to TRBD2. Trimming removed 2 bases from V and 9 bases from J; junction bases left unmatched: 5. The germline V gene encodes CDR1 SEHNR and CDR2 FQNEAQ (reference sequence). The CDR3 covers 15 residues. Here the CDR3 DNA reads TGTGCCAGCAGCTTACTAGCGGGGGGGTCAAGTGAGCAGTTCTTC. The encoded protein is CASSLLAGGSSEQFF.

V usage is TRBV7-2 and J usage is TRBJ2-5, with unresolved D. The CDR3 consists of 14 residues. The germline V gene has CDR1 SGHTA and CDR2 FQGNSA. V lost 5 bases, J lost 1 base, and 11 bases lay in between. Written as DNA, the CDR3 is TGTGCCAGCAGCCGCCTTCTAGGCCAAGAGACCCAGTACTTC. Translation gives CASSRLLGQETQYF.

This clone has only one observation. The CDR3 DNA is TGTGCCAGCAGCAAACTGAAGGGAGTAAACTATGGCTACACCTTC. As protein: CASSKLKGVNYGYTF. The V and J genes are TRBV21-1 and TRBJ1-2. TRBV21-1 has pseudogene status. CDR3 length: 15 amino acids.

The chain carries TRBV27 and TRBJ1-3, with D unresolved. Per the germline V gene, CDR1 is MNHEY and CDR2 is SMNVEV (reference sequence). The CDR3 is made up of 14 amino acids. The CDR3 spells CGRGLVHSGNTIYF. The CDR3 bases are TGTGGAAGAGGGTTGGTACACTCTGGAAACACCATATATTTT.

J is TRBJ2-2 and V is TRBV7-9, with 7 positions matching TRBD1. This CDR3 has 15 residues. Germline CDR1 SEHNR, CDR2 FQNEAQ (reference sequence). J lost 4 bases, V lost 2 bases, and 4 bases had no gene match. CDR3 nucleotide sequence: TGTGCCAGCAGCTTAAGGGGGCCGGTCACCGGGGAGCTGTTTTTT. Its protein is CASSLRGPVTGELFF.

V and J are TRBV5-5 and TRBJ2-3, with TRBD2 identical over 9 bases. The length of the CDR3 is 15 residues. Germline CDR1 reads SGHKS; CDR2 reads YYEKEE (reference sequence). J gave up 11 bases and V 2 bases, and 12 bases lay outside the gene matches. Written as DNA, the CDR3 is TGTGCCAGCAGCTTAGTCCAACTAGCGGGTCAAGGGCAGTATTTT. This codes for CASSLVQLAGQGQYF.

The chain employs TRBV7-2 and TRBJ1-6, with D perhaps matching TRBD1 (5 bases). V gave up 5 bases and J gave up 7 bases, with 9 bases separating them. The CDR3 is 13 amino acids. Germline CDR1 reads SGHTA; CDR2 reads FQGNSA. For the CDR3, the DNA is TGTGCCAGCAGCGCGGGGGGAAATTCACCCCTCCACTTT. This translates into CASSAGGNSPLHF.

The rearrangement links TRBV7-2 to TRBJ2-3; tentatively, D is TRBD2 (5 bases). V was clipped by 0 bases and J by 1 base, with 5 bases between them. Per germline, CDR1 SGHTA and CDR2 FQGNSA. The CDR3 extends over 14 amino acids. The CDR3 here is CASSLASGTDTQYF. CDR3 DNA sequence: TGTGCCAGCAGCTTAGCTAGCGGCACAGATACGCAGTATTTT.

J is TRBJ1-5 and V is TRBV5-5; no firm D call. The V end lost 4 bases, the J end lost 1 base, and 12 bases lay between the germline ends. The germline V gene encodes CDR1 SGHKS and CDR2 YYEKEE (reference sequence). CDR3 length equals 15 residues. The chain's CDR3 is CASSPGFSSNQPQHF. CDR3 in DNA: TGTGCCAGCAGCCCGGGATTTTCGAGCAATCAGCCCCAGCATTTT. Complete variable domain (other parts from reference TRBV5-5 and TRBJ1-5): DAGVTQSPTHLIKTRGQQVTLRCSPISGHKSVSWYQQVLGQGPQFIFQYYEKEERGRGNFPDRFSARQFPNYSSELNVNALLLGDSALYLCASSPGFSSNQPQHFGDGTRLSIL.

V is TRBV7-9 and J is TRBJ1-1; D perhaps matches TRBD1 (5 bases). CDR1 and CDR2 (germline): SEHNR, FQNEAQ (reference sequence). The CDR3 contains 12 residues. V was clipped by 5 bases and J by 12 bases, with 16 bases between them. The CDR3 region has the DNA TGTGCCAGCAGCCAGACAGCAGGCTCCTCTTTCTTT. Amino acids: CASSQTAGSSFF. The complete variable domain, with remaining parts taken from reference TRBV7-9 and TRBJ1-1, reads DTGVSQNPRHKITKRGQNVTFRCDPISEHNRLYWYRQTLGQGPEFLTYFQNEAQLEKSRLLSDRFSAERPKGSFSTLEIQRTEQGDSAMYLCASSQTAGSSFFGQGTRLTVV.

This clone has just one count. The CDR3, as DNA: TGTGCCAGCAGCTTTTTGACACAGGGGGCCGGCTATGGCTACACCTTC. It encodes CASSFLTQGAGYGYTF. This sequence joins TRBV7-2 and TRBJ1-2; 9 positions agree with TRBD1. Germline CDR1 and CDR2: SGHTA and FQGNSA. The CDR3 has 16 amino acids. V shed 3 bases and J 4 bases; nucleotides not matched to a gene: 9. Drawing the rest from reference TRBV7-2 and TRBJ1-2, the complete variable domain is GAGVSQSPSNKVTEKGKDVELRCDPISGHTALYWYRQSLGQGLEFLIYFQGNSAPDKSGLPSDRFSAERTGGSVSTLTIQRTQQEDSAVYLCASSFLTQGAGYGYTFGSGTRLTVV.

The chain uses TRBV4-2 and TRBJ2-5; 13 bases line up with TRBD2. The CDR3 is made up of 15 amino acids. Germline values: CDR1 LGHNA, CDR2 YNFKEQ. Trimming took 4 bases from V and 5 from J; bases not matched to a gene: 4. This CDR3 reads CASSPGLAGSETQYF. The CDR3 region has the DNA TGTGCCAGCAGCCCGGGACTAGCGGGGAGTGAGACCCAGTACTTC.

The chain uses TRBV4-2 and TRBJ2-3, with TRBD2 identical over 9 bases. There are 17 residues in the CDR3. With 0 bases clipped from V and 4 bases from J, the junction kept 8 bases outside the gene matches. Per the germline V gene, CDR1 is LGHNA and CDR2 is YNFKEQ. The CDR3 DNA is TGTGCCAGCAGCCAAGATGGGCTAGCGGGATTTTCAGATACGCAGTATTTT. This encodes CASSQDGLAGFSDTQYF.

The chain carries TRBV19 and TRBJ2-3; the D is unclear. The CDR3 covers 12 residues. Germline CDR1 reads LNHDA; CDR2 reads SQIVND (reference sequence). Trimming pared 5 bases from V and 2 bases from J, leaving 5 bases between. The CDR3: CASSDFTDTQYF. CDR3 sequence (DNA): TGTGCCAGTAGTGACTTCACAGATACGCAGTATTTT.

V and J are TRBV9 and TRBJ2-3; D ambiguous. The germline CDR1 and CDR2 sequences are SGDLS and YYNGEE. V was pared by 2 bases and J by 0 bases, with 7 bases between. There are 14 residues in the CDR3. CDR3 bases: TGTGCCAGCAGCGTTAGTGTTAGCACAGATACGCAGTATTTT. This gives the protein CASSVSVSTDTQYF.

The chain couples TRBV19 to TRBJ1-1, with D possibly being TRBD1 (5 bases). In germline, CDR1 is LNHDA, CDR2 SQIVND (reference sequence). The CDR3 is 12 residues long. V shed 7 bases and J shed 10 bases, with 16 bases lying between them. CDR3 protein: CASTLGGARAFF. The DNA for the CDR3 is TGTGCCAGTACCCTAGGTGGGGCCCGAGCTTTCTTT.

V usage is TRBV29-1 and J usage is TRBJ2-7; 7 bases align to TRBD1. Germline V CDR1 and CDR2: SQVTM, ANQGSEA. After removal of 4 bases from V and 5 bases from J, the junction contained 11 bases not matched to a gene. The CDR3 loop spans 14 amino acids. The CDR3 protein is CSVGMRQGIHEQYF. The CDR3 DNA is TGCAGCGTTGGCATGAGACAGGGAATTCACGAGCAGTACTTC.